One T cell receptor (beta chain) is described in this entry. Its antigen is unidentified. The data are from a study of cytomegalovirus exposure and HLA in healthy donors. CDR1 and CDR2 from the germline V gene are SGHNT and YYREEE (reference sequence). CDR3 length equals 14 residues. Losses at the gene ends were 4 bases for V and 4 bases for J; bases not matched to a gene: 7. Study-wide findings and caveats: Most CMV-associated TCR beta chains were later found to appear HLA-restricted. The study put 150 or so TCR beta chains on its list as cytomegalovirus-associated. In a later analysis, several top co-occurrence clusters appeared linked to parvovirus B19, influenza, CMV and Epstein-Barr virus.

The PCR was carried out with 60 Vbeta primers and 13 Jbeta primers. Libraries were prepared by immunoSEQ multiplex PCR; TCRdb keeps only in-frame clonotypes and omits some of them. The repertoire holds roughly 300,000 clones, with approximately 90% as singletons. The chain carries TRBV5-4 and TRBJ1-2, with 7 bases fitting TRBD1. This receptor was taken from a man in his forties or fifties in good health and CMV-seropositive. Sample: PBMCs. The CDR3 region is CASSRRDSIYGYTF. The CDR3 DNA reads TGTGCCAGCAGCCGCCGGGACAGCATCTATGGCTACACCTTC.